This TCR beta chain comes out of a study of blood T cell repertoires in COVID-19 (dated by TCRdb to 2018 to 2021). Background for the entire study: The collaborator samples originated in the United States, Italy and Spain and spanned the acute and convalescent phases of COVID-19. The dataset comprised deeply sampled blood TCRbeta repertoires from subjects exposed to, actively infected with, or recovered from COVID-19. The prospective study material was composed of cDNA or gDNA derived from T cells, B-cell-depleted T cells, or PBMCs. Where available, HLA class I and class II types were taken from metadata supplied by the sample provider and were not determined by assay-based typing. The samples were drawn from two sources: the first 160 participants of the ongoing ImmuneRACE study, and some 1,300 subjects contributed by 6 global collaborators. A de-identified subject ID, COVID-19 status, age in years and sex were almost always included in the sample metadata. A freely available public database, intended as a resource for researchers studying the immune response to SARS-CoV-2, is where the repertoires were released. General study outcomes and caveats: How much clinical and demographic metadata was included differed by source and by participant, and the metadata was provided uncurated.

TCRbeta CDR3 regions were amplified from genomic DNA by means of the immunoSEQ Assay, a bias-controlled multiplex PCR. Turning to the authors' computational methods: The number of nucleated cells in each sample was estimated by amplification of reference gene primers within the assay. To quantify the absolute abundance of each unique TCRbeta CDR3 rearrangement, sequence reads were collapsed and filtered. For each sample, productive Simpson clonality was calculated as the square root of Simpson's diversity index over productive rearrangements. Not all clones reach the TCRdb copy of this immuneACCESS table, which keeps in-frame sequences only. Checked studies attribute under half of the gap to unresolved V genes and leave the rest unexplained. From that table come the V and J calls and clone size; the DNA was used to work out D and trimming. Counted in this sample were hundreds of thousands of clones; 70% to 90% of them appeared once. The top ten hold 1% to 1.5% of the sample.

The germline V gene encodes CDR1 SQVTM and CDR2 ANQGSEA. From the cysteine through the phenylalanine, the CDR3 covers 13 amino acids. Just the 39-base CDR3 DNA is kept, in frame starting at base 1. Trimming removed 6 bases from V and 4 bases from J; the gene matches leave 8 bases unexplained. There are a few counts of this clone. Its cognate antigen has yet to be identified. Per-base quality was not reported, and no clone a single base away is much larger than it. Each collaborating institution followed its own protocols to collect whole blood in K2EDTA tubes. Collaborator samples were shipped for TCRbeta analysis as frozen whole blood, isolated PBMCs, or DNA extracted from either sample type.

The source material was peripheral blood. The receptor comes from a man in his 70s with acute or convalescent COVID-19. The V and J genes are TRBV29-1 and TRBJ1-2; TRBD1 aligns with 7 central bases. Here the CDR3 is given as CSVLQGSGYGYTF. The sequenced DNA is TGCAGCGTCCTACAGGGGTCAGGCTATGGCTACACCTTC.